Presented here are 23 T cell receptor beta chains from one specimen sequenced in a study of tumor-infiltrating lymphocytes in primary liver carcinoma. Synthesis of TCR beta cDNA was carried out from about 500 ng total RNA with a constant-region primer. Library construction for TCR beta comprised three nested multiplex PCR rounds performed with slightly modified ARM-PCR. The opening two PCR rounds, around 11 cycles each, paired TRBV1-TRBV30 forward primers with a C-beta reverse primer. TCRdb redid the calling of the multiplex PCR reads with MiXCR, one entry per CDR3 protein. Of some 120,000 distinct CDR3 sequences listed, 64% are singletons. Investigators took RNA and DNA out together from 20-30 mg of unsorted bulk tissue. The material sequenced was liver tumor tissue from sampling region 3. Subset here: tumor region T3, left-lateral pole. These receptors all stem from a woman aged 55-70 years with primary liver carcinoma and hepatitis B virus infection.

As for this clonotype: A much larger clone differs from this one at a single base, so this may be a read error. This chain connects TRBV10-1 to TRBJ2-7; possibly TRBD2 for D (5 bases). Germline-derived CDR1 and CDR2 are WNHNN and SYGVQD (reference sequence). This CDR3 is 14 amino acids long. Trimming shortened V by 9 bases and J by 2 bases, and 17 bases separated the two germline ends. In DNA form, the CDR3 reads TGCGCCAGTGTCCCCGGCGGGCGGCCCTACGAGCAGTACTTC. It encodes CASVPGGRPYEQYF.

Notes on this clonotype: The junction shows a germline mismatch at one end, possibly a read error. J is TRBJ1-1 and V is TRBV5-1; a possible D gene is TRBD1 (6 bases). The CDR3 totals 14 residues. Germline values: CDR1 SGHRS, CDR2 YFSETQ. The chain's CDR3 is CASSLGPRGGETFF. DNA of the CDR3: TGCGCCAGCAGCTTGGGGCCCAGGGGCGGTGAAACTTTCTTT.

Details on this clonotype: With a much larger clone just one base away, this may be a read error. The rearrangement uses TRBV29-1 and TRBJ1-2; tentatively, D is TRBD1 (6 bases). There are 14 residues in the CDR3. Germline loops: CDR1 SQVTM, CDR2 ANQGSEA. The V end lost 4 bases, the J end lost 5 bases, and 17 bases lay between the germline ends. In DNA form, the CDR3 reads TGCAGCGTTGTGGACAGAGCCTCTCCTTATGGCTACACCTTC. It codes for CSVVDRASPYGYTF.

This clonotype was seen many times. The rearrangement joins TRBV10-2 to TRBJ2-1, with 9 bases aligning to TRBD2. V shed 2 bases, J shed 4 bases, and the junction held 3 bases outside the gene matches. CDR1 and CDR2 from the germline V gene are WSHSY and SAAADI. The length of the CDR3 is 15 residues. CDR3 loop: CASSEGTSNYNEQFF. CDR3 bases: TGCGCCAGCAGTGAGGGGACTAGCAATTACAATGAGCAGTTCTTC.

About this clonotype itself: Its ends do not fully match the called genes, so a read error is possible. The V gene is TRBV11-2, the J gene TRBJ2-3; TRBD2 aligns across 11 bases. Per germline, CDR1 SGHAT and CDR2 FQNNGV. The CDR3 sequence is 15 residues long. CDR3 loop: CVSSSGLAVPDTQYF. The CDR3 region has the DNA TGCGTCAGCAGCTCGGGACTAGCGGTACCAGATACGCAGTATTTT.

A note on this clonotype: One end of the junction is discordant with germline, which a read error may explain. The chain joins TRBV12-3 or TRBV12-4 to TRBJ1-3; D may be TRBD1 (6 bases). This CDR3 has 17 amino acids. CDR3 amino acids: CASSPSTGRPRGNTIYF. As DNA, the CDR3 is TGTGCCAGCAGCCCGTCCACAGGGAGACCTCGGGGGAACACCATATATTTC.

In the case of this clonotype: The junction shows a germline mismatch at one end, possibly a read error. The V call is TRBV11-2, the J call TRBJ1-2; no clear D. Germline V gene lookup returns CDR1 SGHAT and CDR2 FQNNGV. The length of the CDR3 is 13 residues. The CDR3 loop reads CASSSWTDYGYTF. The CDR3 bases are TGTGCCAGCAGTTCCTGGACGGATTATGGTTACACCTTC.

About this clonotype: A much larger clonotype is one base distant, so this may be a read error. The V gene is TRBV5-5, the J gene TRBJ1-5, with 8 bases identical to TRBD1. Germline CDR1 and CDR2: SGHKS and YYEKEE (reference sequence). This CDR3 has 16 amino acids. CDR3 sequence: CAGSLTGALSNQPQHF. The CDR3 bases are TGTGCCGGCAGCTTGACAGGGGCTCTTAGCAATCAGCCCCAGCATTTT.

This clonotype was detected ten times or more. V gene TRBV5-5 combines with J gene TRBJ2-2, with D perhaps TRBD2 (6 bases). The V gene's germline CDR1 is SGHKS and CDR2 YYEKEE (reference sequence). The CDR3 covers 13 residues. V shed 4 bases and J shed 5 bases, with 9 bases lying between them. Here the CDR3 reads CASSLGTTGELFF. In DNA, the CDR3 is TGTGCCAGCAGCCTCGGGACTACCGGGGAGCTGTTTTTT.

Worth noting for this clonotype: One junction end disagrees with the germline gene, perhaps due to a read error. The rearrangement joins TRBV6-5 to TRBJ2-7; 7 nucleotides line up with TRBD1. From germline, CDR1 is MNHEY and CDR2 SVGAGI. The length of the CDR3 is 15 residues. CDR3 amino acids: CASNYSADRPYEQHF. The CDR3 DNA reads TGTGCCAGCAATTACTCGGCGGACAGGCCGTACGAGCAGCACTTC.

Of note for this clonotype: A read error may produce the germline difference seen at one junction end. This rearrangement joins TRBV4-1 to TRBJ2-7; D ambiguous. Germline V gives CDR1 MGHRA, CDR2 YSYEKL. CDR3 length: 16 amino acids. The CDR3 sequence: CANSQATVGDTYEQYF. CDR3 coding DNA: TGCGCCAACAGCCAAGCCACAGTGGGCGATACCTACGAGCAGTACTTC.

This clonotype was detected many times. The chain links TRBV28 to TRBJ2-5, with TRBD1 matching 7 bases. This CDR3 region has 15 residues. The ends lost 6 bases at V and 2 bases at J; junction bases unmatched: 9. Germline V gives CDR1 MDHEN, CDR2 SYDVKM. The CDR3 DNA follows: TGTGCCAGCAGACCCGAGACAGGGTGGCAAGAGACCCAGTACTTC. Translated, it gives CASRPETGWQETQYF.

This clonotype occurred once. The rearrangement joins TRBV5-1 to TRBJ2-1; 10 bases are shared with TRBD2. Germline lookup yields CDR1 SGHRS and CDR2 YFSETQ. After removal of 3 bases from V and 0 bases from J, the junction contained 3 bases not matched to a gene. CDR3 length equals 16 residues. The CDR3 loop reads CASSSASGSSYNEQFF. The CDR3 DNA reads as TGCGCCAGCAGCTCCGCTAGCGGGAGCTCCTACAATGAGCAGTTCTTC.

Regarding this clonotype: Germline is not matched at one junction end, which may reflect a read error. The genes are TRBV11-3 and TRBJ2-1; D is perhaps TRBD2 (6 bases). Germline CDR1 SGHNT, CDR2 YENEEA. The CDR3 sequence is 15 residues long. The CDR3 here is CASGLVGGMVGEQFF. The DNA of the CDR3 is TGTGCCAGCGGCTTAGTAGGCGGGATGGTGGGTGAGCAGTTCTTC.

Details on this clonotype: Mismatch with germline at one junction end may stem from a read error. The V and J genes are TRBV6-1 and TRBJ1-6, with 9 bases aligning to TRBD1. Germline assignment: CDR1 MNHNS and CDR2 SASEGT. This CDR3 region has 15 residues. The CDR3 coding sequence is TGTGCCAGCAGGACACAGGGGGCGGATAATCCACCCCTCCACTTT. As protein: CASRTQGADNPPLHF.

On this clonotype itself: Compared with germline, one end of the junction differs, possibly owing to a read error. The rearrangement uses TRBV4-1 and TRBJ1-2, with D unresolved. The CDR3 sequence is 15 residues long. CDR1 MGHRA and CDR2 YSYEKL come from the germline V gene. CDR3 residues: CASSQDRVSWGGYTF. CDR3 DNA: TGCGCCAGTAGCCAAGACCGGGTGAGTTGGGGTGGCTACACCTTC.

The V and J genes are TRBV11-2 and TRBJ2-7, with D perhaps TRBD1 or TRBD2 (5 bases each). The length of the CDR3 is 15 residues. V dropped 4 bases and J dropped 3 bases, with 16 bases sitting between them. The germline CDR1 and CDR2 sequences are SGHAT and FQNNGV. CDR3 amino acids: CASSWKADIYYEQYF. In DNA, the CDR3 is TGTGCCAGCAGCTGGAAAGCGGACATTTACTACGAGCAGTACTTC.

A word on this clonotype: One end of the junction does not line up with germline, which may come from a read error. This CDR3 reads CTSSLPGANVLTF. The DNA of the CDR3 is TGTACCAGTAGTCTACCTGGGGCCAACGTCCTGACTTTC. This chain links TRBV6-6 with TRBJ2-6; no reliable D call. This CDR3 is 13 amino acids long. Germline-derived CDR1 and CDR2 are MNHNY and SVGAGI (reference sequence).

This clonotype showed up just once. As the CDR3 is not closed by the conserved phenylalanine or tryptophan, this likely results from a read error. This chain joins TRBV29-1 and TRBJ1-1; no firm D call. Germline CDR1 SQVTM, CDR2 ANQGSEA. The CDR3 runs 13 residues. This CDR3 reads CSAQYGQNTEAFL. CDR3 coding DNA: TGCAGTGCCCAGTATGGTCAGAACACTGAAGCTTTCTTA.

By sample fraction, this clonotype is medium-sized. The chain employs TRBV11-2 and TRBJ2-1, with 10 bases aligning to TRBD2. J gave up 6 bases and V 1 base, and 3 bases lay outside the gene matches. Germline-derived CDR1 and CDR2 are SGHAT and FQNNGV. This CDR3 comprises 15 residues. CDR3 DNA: TGTGCCAGCAGCTTAGTGTCTAGCGGGAGCAATGAGCAGTTCTTC. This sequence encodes CASSLVSSGSNEQFF.

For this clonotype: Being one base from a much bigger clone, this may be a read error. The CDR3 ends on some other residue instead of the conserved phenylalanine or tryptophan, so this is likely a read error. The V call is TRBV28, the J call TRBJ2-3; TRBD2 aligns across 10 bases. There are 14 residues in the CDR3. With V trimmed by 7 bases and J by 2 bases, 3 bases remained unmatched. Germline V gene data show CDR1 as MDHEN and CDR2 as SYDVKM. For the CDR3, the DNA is TGTGCCAGCAAACTAGCGGGAATCACAGATACGCAGTATTGT. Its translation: CASKLAGITDTQYC.

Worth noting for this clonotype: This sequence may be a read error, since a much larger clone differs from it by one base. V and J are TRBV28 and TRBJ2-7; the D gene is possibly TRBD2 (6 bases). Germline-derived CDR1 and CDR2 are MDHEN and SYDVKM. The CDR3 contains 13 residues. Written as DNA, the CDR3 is TGTACCATCGCCGGGACGGGGGCCTACGAGCAGTACTTC. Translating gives CTIAGTGAYEQYF. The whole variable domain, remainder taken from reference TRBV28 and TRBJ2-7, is DVKVTQSSRYLVKRTGEKVFLECVQDMDHENMFWYRQDPGLGLRLIYFSYDVKMKEKGDIPEGYSVSREKKERFSLILESASTNQTSMYLCTIAGTGAYEQYFGPGTRLTVT.

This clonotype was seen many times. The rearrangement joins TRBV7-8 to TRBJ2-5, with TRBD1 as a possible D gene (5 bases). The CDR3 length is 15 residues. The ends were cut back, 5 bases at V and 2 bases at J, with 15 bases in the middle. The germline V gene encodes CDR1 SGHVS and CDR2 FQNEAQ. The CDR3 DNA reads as TGTGCCAGCAGCGACCAAGGGGCCGGACAAGAGACCCAGTACTTC. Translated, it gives CASSDQGAGQETQYF.